The clone carrying this TCR beta chain has a handful of counts. What it binds is unknown. Reverse transcribing all isolated RNA meant expressed TCRB transcripts were sequenced. Some clones are missing from TCRdb's copy, which holds only in-frame ones; the method was immunoSEQ multiplex PCR. The sample shows about 140,000 clones, about 9.1% of them seen only once. Germline V gives CDR1 MNHEY, CDR2 SMNVEV (reference sequence). The CDR3 is 15 amino acids. The V segment lost 7 bases and the J segment 4 bases; nucleotides outside the gene matches: 9. This sample was taken from a study of beta chain features in type 1 diabetes. Overall study context: Patients looked much like healthy donors when it came to age, gender and cell yields. Sorted cell examination encompassed approximately 110 million cells across all samples. Study-level findings and limits: Among type 1 diabetes patients, VDJ junctions had fewer insertions and more deletions.

Post-sort purity exceeded 95% for all sorted populations. The chain employs TRBV27 and TRBJ2-3; 9 positions match TRBD1. Source material: central memory CD4+ T cells from blood. This receptor was identified in a woman aged 40 to 55 in good health. The CDR3, as DNA: TGTGCCAGCACCTCAAGGAGACAGGGGGCAGATACGCAGTATTTT. This translates into CASTSRRQGADTQYF.